Following are 2 T cell receptor beta chains from one sample sequenced in a study of cytomegalovirus exposure and HLA in healthy donors (dated by TCRdb to about 2017). The method behind the library was the immunoSEQ multiplex PCR assay. The multiplex PCR relied on a mix of 60 forward primers for TCR Vbeta segments and 13 reverse primers for TCR Jbeta segments. In TCRdb, the immuneACCESS table is reduced to in-frame sequences with V and J assigned. These tables do not hold every clone; where another copy was compared, an unresolved V gene accounts for under half, and the others remain unexplained. This sample comprises about 120,000 clones, roughly four fifths of them detected only once. 3% to 4% of the sample is taken by the ten largest. Input material: PBMCs. The receptor source for this set is a woman in her thirties in good health and CMV-seropositive.

V and J are TRBV10-3 and TRBJ1-1, with 7 bases matching TRBD1. Unmatched junction bases numbered 19, after V lost 0 bases and J lost 0 bases. This CDR3 contains 21 residues. The germline V gene has CDR1 ENHRY and CDR2 SYGVKD. As DNA, the CDR3 is TGTGCCATCAGTGAGTCCGCAACCGGGACAGATATGTTAAAGGTGAACACTGAAGCTTTCTTT. This gives the protein CAISESATGTDMLKVNTEAFF.

This chain links TRBV25-1 with TRBJ2-3, with TRBD1 matching over 7 bases. V lost 2 bases and J lost 1; bases outside the gene matches: 3. From germline, CDR1 is MGHDK and CDR2 SYGVNS. The CDR3 runs 15 residues. The CDR3 DNA reads as TGTGCCAGCAGTGAAGAGGGGGCTGGCACAGATACGCAGTATTTT. It encodes CASSEEGAGTDTQYF.